These 15 T cell receptor beta chains were sequenced from one sample in a study of beta chain features in type 1 diabetes. Study findings and constraints: Moderately but significantly shorter TCRB CDR3s were found in Type 1 diabetes patients in all four CD4+ subsets.

Investigators reverse transcribed all isolated RNA, so they sequenced expressed TCRB transcripts. Clones were read by immunoSEQ multiplex PCR, and TCRdb kept only the in-frame ones, dropping some. The sample contains about 740,000 clones, around 15% of which appear only once. Antigens of these TCRs are unknown. The source material was naive CD4+ T cells from blood. These TCRs come from a man between 18 and 29 years old with type 1 diabetes.

The V and J genes are TRBV6-5 and TRBJ2-1; TRBD1 matches 7 bases. The CDR3 is 14 amino acids. Trimming took 4 bases from V and 6 from J; bases not matched to a gene: 6. Germline assignment: CDR1 MNHEY and CDR2 SVGAGI. CDR3 sequence (DNA): TGTGCCAGCAGTTCCCGGGACAGTAGCAATGAGCAGTTCTTC. Its protein is CASSSRDSSNEQFF.

In its sample, this clone was seen a few times. This sequence joins TRBV10-3 and TRBJ2-1; 8 bases match TRBD2. Trimming removed 2 bases from V and 6 bases from J; junction bases left unmatched: 3. Germline values: CDR1 ENHRY, CDR2 SYGVKD. The length of the CDR3 is 14 residues. In nucleotides, the CDR3 is TGTGCCATCAGTGAGAGGGGGACTAGCAATGAGCAGTTCTTC. This codes for CAISERGTSNEQFF.

V is TRBV28 and J is TRBJ1-2; D unclear. V shed 5 bases and J shed 7 bases, with 14 bases lying between them. CDR1 is MDHEN, CDR2 SYDVKM, per germline. The CDR3 covers 13 residues. CDR3 protein: CASSPEGAGGYTF. The CDR3 nucleotides are TGTGCCAGCAGTCCGGAGGGCGCCGGTGGCTACACCTTC.

This CDR3 reads CAWSVANSQFF. The CDR3 nucleotides are TGTGCCTGGAGTGTGGCAAACTCCCAGTTCTTC. The chain is built from TRBV30 and TRBJ2-1; D remains unclear. Per germline, CDR1 GTSNPN and CDR2 SVGIG (reference sequence). The CDR3 loop spans 11 amino acids. The ends were cut back, 0 bases at V and 13 bases at J, with 10 bases in the middle. Supplemented by reference TRBV30 and TRBJ2-1, the full variable domain reads SQTIHQWPATLVQPVGSPLSLECTVEGTSNPNLYWYRQAAGRGLQLLFYSVGIGQISSEVPQNLSASRPQDRQFILSSKKLLLSDSGFYLCAWSVANSQFFGPGTRLTVL.

This clone occurred a few times. The chain recombines TRBV30 with TRBJ2-7; TRBD1 agrees at 12 bases. Germline V gene data show CDR1 as GTSNPN and CDR2 as SVGIG (reference sequence). Trimming cost V 3 bases and J 5 bases; bases outside gene matches: 5. This CDR3 comprises 14 residues. CDR3 DNA: TGTGCCTGGAGGGGGGGACAGGGGGCCCACGAGCAGTACTTC. Translating gives CAWRGGQGAHEQYF.

This clone was detected a few times. V is TRBV29-1 and J is TRBJ1-1; D unresolved. This CDR3 is built from 13 residues. V was pared by 1 base and J by 5 bases, with 11 bases between. CDR1 is SQVTM, CDR2 ANQGSEA, per germline. CDR3 nucleotides: TGCAGCGTTGAAGGGCGGGGATGGACTGAAGCTTTCTTT. Translating gives CSVEGRGWTEAFF. Full variable domain (remainder filled in from reference TRBV29-1 and TRBJ1-1): SAVISQKPSRDICQRGTSLTIQCQVDSQVTMMFWYRQQPGQSLTLIATANQGSEATYESGFVIDKFPISRPNLTFSTLTVSNMSPEDSSIYLCSVEGRGWTEAFFGQGTRLTVV.

The chain couples TRBV29-1 to TRBJ2-1; weak D call: TRBD1 (5 bases). This CDR3 has 13 residues. From germline, CDR1 is SQVTM and CDR2 ANQGSEA. Trimming stripped 3 bases from V and 2 bases from J, with 8 bases between. CDR3 amino acids: CSVDQGPYNEQFF. CDR3 nucleotides: TGCAGCGTTGACCAGGGCCCCTACAATGAGCAGTTCTTC.

This clone was picked up a small number of times. The J gene is TRBJ2-1, the V gene TRBV30; D is uncertain. The CDR3 runs 13 residues. Germline CDR1 and CDR2: GTSNPN and SVGIG (reference sequence). V lost 2 bases to trimming and J lost 7 bases, with 12 bases between them. CDR3 nucleotide sequence: TGTGCCTGGAGTACCCCACCAGTGAATGAGCAGTTCTTC. This encodes CAWSTPPVNEQFF.

This clone was observed a handful of times. The chain links TRBV18 to TRBJ2-7, with D maybe TRBD1 (6 bases). This CDR3 region has 15 residues. Per the germline V gene, CDR1 is KGHSH and CDR2 is LQKENI. With 2 bases removed from V and 5 bases from J, the gap between germline ends came to 16 bases. CDR3 sequence: CASSPAYRERDEQYF. The CDR3 DNA reads as TGTGCCAGCTCACCAGCGTACAGGGAACGGGACGAGCAGTACTTC.

V gene TRBV10-3 combines with J gene TRBJ1-5; D uncertain. The V end was cut by 5 bases, the J end by 0 bases, with 8 bases between. The germline CDR1 and CDR2 sequences are ENHRY and SYGVKD. The CDR3 consists of 14 residues. In nucleotides, the CDR3 is TGTGCCATCAGTCCGACTGATAGCAATCAGCCCCAGCATTTT. Translation: CAISPTDSNQPQHF.

This clone was counted between two and nine times. The gene calls are TRBV20-1 and TRBJ2-5; a possible D gene is TRBD1 (6 bases). This CDR3 is 11 amino acids long. Trimming shortened V by 8 bases and J by 1 base, and 8 bases separated the two germline ends. Germline-derived CDR1 and CDR2 are DFQATT and SNEGSKA (reference sequence). The CDR3 region has the DNA TGCAGTCCACAGGGCCAAGAGACCCAGTACTTC. This translates into CSPQGQETQYF.

This chain joins TRBV11-2 and TRBJ2-7; D is unclear. The germline V and J ends were trimmed by 2 bases and 9 bases, with 11 bases remaining between them. The CDR3 is 12 amino acids. Germline assignment: CDR1 SGHAT and CDR2 FQNNGV. CDR3 DNA sequence: TGTGCCAGCAGCTTACCGATTCGGAGGCAGTACTTC. Translated, it gives CASSLPIRRQYF.

The chain employs TRBV19 and TRBJ2-2, with D uncertain. The V and J ends lost 10 bases and 6 bases respectively, with 15 bases between them. Germline CDR1 reads LNHDA; CDR2 reads SQIVND (reference sequence). This CDR3 is 13 amino acids long. CDR3 region: CATSPLPPGELFF. CDR3 bases: TGTGCCACCTCCCCCCTCCCACCCGGGGAGCTGTTTTTT.

The chain uses TRBV10-3 and TRBJ2-5; D is possibly TRBD1 or TRBD2 (5 bases each). Trimming left V 5 bases short and J 5 bases short, with 18 bases between. Germline loops: CDR1 ENHRY, CDR2 SYGVKD. The CDR3 spans 15 residues. DNA for the CDR3: TGTGCCATCAGTTCCGGGACGAGGGAATTGGAGACCCAGTACTTC. Translation gives CAISSGTRELETQYF.

CDR3 DNA: TGTGCCTGGAGTGGTACTAGCGGGGGCCCTCAGTTCTTC. Residues: CAWSGTSGGPQFF. The chain carries TRBV30 and TRBJ2-1, with 11 nucleotides matching TRBD2. The CDR3 consists of 13 residues. V lost 1 base, J lost 13 bases, and 6 bases stayed unmatched. Per germline, CDR1 GTSNPN and CDR2 SVGIG (reference sequence).